These 8 T cell receptor beta chains came from one sample sequenced in a study of blood T cell repertoires in COVID-19. The repertoire was sequenced with immunoSEQ multiplex PCR; TCRdb's copy has only in-frame clones and lacks some. The sample records 70,000 or so clones, over 85% being singletons. Sequencing input: peripheral blood. The receptors shown here come from a human donor in a cohort sampled during active COVID-19.

This chain joins TRBV20-1 and TRBJ2-5; D remains unclear. This CDR3 has 13 amino acids. Germline V gene data show CDR1 as DFQATT and CDR2 as SNEGSKA (reference sequence). Trimming stripped 3 bases from V and 1 base from J, with 9 bases between. The CDR3 region has the DNA TGCAGTGCTAGTATTCCCGGCCAAGAGACCCAGTACTTC. It encodes CSASIPGQETQYF.

V usage is TRBV19 and J usage is TRBJ2-3; 7 bases are a match to TRBD1. CDR1 and CDR2 from the germline V gene are LNHDA and SQIVND (reference sequence). The CDR3 contains 14 residues. V lost 6 bases, J lost 0 bases, and 3 bases stayed unmatched. The CDR3 region has the DNA TGTGCCAGTAGGAGGGACAGCAGCACAGATACGCAGTATTTT. Protein product: CASRRDSSTDTQYF.

This chain joins TRBV21-1 and TRBJ1-2; the table's D call, TRBD1, was not checked against the DNA. TRBV21-1 corresponds to a pseudogene. This CDR3 has 19 amino acids. The CDR3 loop reads CASSKNLGTGPRGKLGYTF. The CDR3 bases are TGTGCCAGCAGCAAAAACTTAGGGACAGGGCCACGAGGAAAACTTGGCTACACCTTC.

The chain links TRBV4-2 to TRBJ2-3; TRBD2 might be the D (6 bases). The CDR3 consists of 13 residues. Germline V gene sequence: CDR1 LGHNA, CDR2 YNFKEQ. The V gene lost 4 bases and the J gene lost 7 bases, with 12 bases spanning the gap. The CDR3 spells CASSLGLFNTQYF. The CDR3 nucleotides read TGTGCCAGCAGCCTGGGACTTTTCAATACGCAGTATTTT.

About this clone itself: One end of the junction fails to match germline, which may point to a read error. CDR3 nucleotides: TGTACCAGCAGCCCCGGGACAGGGGCCGATCAGCCCCAGCATTTT. It encodes CTSSPGTGADQPQHF. The J gene is TRBJ1-5, the V gene TRBV3-1 (or the pseudogene TRBV3-2); 10 bases agree with TRBD1. Germline V gene sequence: CDR1 LGHDT, CDR2 YNNKEL (reference sequence). CDR3 length: 15 amino acids.

This clone is a singleton in its sample. The chain links TRBV6-2 or TRBV6-3 to TRBJ2-7; D possibly corresponds to TRBD2 (5 bases). Trimming removed 4 bases from V and 3 bases from J, with 13 bases in between. In germline, CDR1 is MNHEY, CDR2 SVGEGT. The CDR3 extends over 14 amino acids. The CDR3 sequence is CASSSPTAGYEQYF. The CDR3 nucleotides read TGTGCCAGCAGTTCCCCGACGGCGGGCTACGAGCAGTACTTC.

This clone was counted a single time. This chain connects TRBV28 to TRBJ2-7, with 9 bases fitting TRBD2. Germline V gives CDR1 MDHEN, CDR2 SYDVKM. V lost 5 bases, J lost 1 base, and 3 bases stayed unmatched. The CDR3 spans 14 residues. This CDR3 reads CASSHTSGSYEQYF. In nucleotides, the CDR3 is TGTGCCAGCAGTCATACTAGCGGGTCCTACGAGCAGTACTTC.

The chain links TRBV9 to TRBJ1-2; D perhaps matches TRBD1 (6 bases). V gave up 4 bases and J gave up 6 bases, with 13 bases separating them. Per the germline V gene, CDR1 is SGDLS and CDR2 is YYNGEE. This CDR3 has 13 residues. DNA for the CDR3: TGTGCCAGCAGCCCGCACTACAGGGATGGCTACACCTTC. This gives the protein CASSPHYRDGYTF.